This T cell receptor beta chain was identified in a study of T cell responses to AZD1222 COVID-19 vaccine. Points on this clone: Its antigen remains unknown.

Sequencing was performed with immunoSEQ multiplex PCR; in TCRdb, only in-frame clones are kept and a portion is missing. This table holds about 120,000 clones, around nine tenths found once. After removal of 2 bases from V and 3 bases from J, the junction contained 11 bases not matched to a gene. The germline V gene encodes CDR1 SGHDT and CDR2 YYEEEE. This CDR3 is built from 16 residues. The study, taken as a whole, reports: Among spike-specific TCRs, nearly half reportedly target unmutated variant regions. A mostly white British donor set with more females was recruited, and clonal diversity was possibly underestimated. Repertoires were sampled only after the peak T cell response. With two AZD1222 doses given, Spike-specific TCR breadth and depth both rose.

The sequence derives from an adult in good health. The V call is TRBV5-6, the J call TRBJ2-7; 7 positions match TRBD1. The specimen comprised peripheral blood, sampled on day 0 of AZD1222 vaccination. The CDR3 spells CASSLGSLQGRYEQYF. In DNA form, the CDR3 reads TGTGCCAGCAGCTTAGGATCCTTACAGGGGCGCTACGAGCAGTACTTC.